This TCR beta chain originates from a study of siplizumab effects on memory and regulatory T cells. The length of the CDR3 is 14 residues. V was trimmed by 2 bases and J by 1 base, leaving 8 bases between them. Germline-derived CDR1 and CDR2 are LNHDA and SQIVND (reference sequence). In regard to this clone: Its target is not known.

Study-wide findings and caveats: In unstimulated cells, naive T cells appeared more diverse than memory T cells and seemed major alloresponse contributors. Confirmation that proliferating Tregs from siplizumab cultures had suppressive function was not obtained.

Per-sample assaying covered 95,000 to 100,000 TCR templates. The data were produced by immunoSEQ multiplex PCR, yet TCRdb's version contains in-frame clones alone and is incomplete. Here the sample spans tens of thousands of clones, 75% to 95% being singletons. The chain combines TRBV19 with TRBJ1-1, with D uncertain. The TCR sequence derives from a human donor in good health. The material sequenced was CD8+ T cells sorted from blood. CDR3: CASSISETNTEAFF. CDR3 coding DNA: TGTGCCAGTAGTATATCAGAAACGAACACTGAAGCTTTCTTT.